The rows below give T cell receptor beta chains drawn from one sample of a study of blood T cells in healthy people across ages. TCRdb reanalysed the 5' RACE reads using MiXCR and keeps one entry per CDR3 protein. The sample has hundreds of thousands of distinct CDR3 sequences, under 45% seen once. Input material: blood. These receptor sequences come from a man aged 60-69 years in good health. Both conserved end residues are part of each CDR3. A D gene is named only where the DNA matches it firmly. Expanded clones get a size class; other rows say once, few or many, or leave the size out.

>TRBD1|-|TRBV6-2/TRBV6-3|TRBJ2-5
CASSYAGGKGETQYF
TGTGCCAGCAGTTACGCAGGGGGTAAGGGGGAGACCCAGTACTTC
>-|-|TRBV4-3|TRBJ2-1
CASSQALGAASNEQFF
TGCGCCAGCAGTCAAGCACTTGGGGCCGCGAGCAATGAGCAGTTCTTC
>TRBD1|-|TRBV4-3|TRBJ2-1
CASSQDWPLGQGAYNEQFF
TGCGCCAGCAGCCAAGATTGGCCCTTAGGACAGGGAGCATACAATGAGCAGTTCTTC
>TRBD1|once|TRBV18|TRBJ2-7
CASSENTGVYNEQYF
TGTGCCAGCTCAGAAAACACAGGGGTCTACAATGAGCAGTACTTC
>-|-|TRBV6-1|TRBJ2-6
CASSEARGTGLTGANVLTF
TGTGCCAGCAGTGAAGCGCGAGGGACGGGTTTAACTGGGGCCAACGTCCTGACTTTC
>-|-|TRBV4-1|TRBJ1-1
CASSHGQNTEAFF
TGCGCCAGCAGCCATGGGCAGAACACTGAAGCTTTCTTT
>TRBD1|-|TRBV18|TRBJ2-7
CASSPVLLTGRAYEQYF
TGTGCCAGCTCACCGGTTCTCCTGACAGGGAGAGCCTACGAGCAGTACTTC
>TRBD1|few|TRBV7-2|TRBJ2-5
CASSYLPGQGWQETQYF
TGTGCCAGCAGCTATCTACCGGGACAGGGTTGGCAAGAGACCCAGTACTTC
>TRBD2|-|TRBV7-2|TRBJ2-3
CASSPERGAVDTQYF
TGTGCCAGCAGCCCGGAGCGGGGGGCCGTAGATACGCAGTATTTT
>TRBD2|few|TRBV20-1|TRBJ2-1
CSARVPSGYNEQFF
TGCAGTGCTAGAGTTCCTAGCGGGTACAATGAGCAGTTCTTC
>TRBD1|few|TRBV10-3|TRBJ2-7
CAISRTGADYEQYF
TGTGCCATCAGCCGGACAGGGGCGGACTACGAGCAGTACTTC
>-|-|TRBV15|TRBJ2-3
CATSVGLADTQYF
TGTGCCACCAGCGTAGGGTTGGCAGATACGCAGTATTTT
>-|few|TRBV14|TRBJ2-5
CASSPRRRTLQETQYF
TGTGCCAGCAGCCCCCGGAGAAGAACCTTACAAGAGACCCAGTACTTC
>-|few|TRBV5-1|TRBJ2-5
CASSLTTVGETQYF
TGCGCCAGCAGCTTGACGACGGTCGGAGAGACCCAGTACTTC
>-|few|TRBV5-1|TRBJ1-6
CASSLDPGDNSPLHF
TGCGCCAGCAGCTTGGATCCAGGGGACAATTCACCCCTCCACTTT
>TRBD1|-|TRBV18|TRBJ2-1
CASSGTDNEQFF
TGTGCCAGCTCAGGGACAGACAATGAGCAGTTCTTC
>-|-|TRBV9|TRBJ2-5
CASSKGYAGSQETQYF
TGTGCCAGCAGCAAAGGTTACGCAGGGAGCCAAGAGACCCAGTACTTC
>TRBD2|-|TRBV13|TRBJ2-3
CASSGESGGEADTQYF
TGTGCCAGCAGCGGAGAGAGCGGGGGGGAGGCAGATACGCAGTATTTT
>-|-|TRBV5-6|TRBJ2-7
CASSPGHVREQYF
TGTGCCAGCAGCCCAGGACATGTCCGCGAGCAGTACTTC
>TRBD1|-|TRBV14|TRBJ2-7
CASSQDRQGAGEQYF
TGTGCCAGCAGCCAAGATCGTCAGGGGGCGGGCGAGCAGTACTTC
>-|-|TRBV3-1|TRBJ2-3
CASSQVRPRVNTQYF
TGTGCCAGCAGCCAAGTAAGGCCGAGAGTGAATACGCAGTATTTT
>-|-|TRBV7-2|TRBJ2-1
CASSLEGAGGSEQFF
TGTGCCAGCAGCTTAGAGGGGGCGGGGGGCTCGGAGCAGTTCTTC
>TRBD1|-|TRBV13|TRBJ2-7
CASSLQGAVYEQYF
TGTGCCAGCAGCCTACAGGGGGCGGTTTACGAGCAGTACTTC
>-|once|TRBV6-2/TRBV6-3|TRBJ1-1
CASSYAVMNTEAFF
TGTGCCAGCAGTTACGCTGTGATGAACACTGAAGCTTTCTTT
>-|-|TRBV2|TRBJ2-7
CASSINRDNEQYF
TGTGCCAGCAGTATTAACAGGGACAATGAGCAGTACTTC
>-|few|TRBV6-2/TRBV6-3|TRBJ2-7
CASSYYSSGPSYEQYF
TGTGCCAGCAGTTACTACTCCTCTGGGCCATCCTACGAGCAGTACTTC
>TRBD2|-|TRBV20-1|TRBJ2-2
CSASSSGSFTTGELFF
TGCAGTGCTAGCTCTAGCGGGTCCTTTACCACCGGGGAGCTGTTTTTT
>-|-|TRBV29-1|TRBJ1-2
CSVGGQGINYGYTF
TGCAGCGTTGGAGGGCAGGGCATCAACTATGGCTACACCTTC
>-|few|TRBV12-3/TRBV12-4|TRBJ1-6
CASRNQGNSPLHF
TGTGCCAGCAGAAATCAGGGGAATTCACCCCTCCACTTT
>-|-|TRBV27|TRBJ1-2
CASSSLGRSHTF
TGTGCCAGCAGTTCTTTGGGTCGGTCTCACACCTTC
>TRBD1|-|TRBV9|TRBJ2-5
CASSASTGTGGGQETQYF
TGTGCCAGCAGCGCCTCGACCGGGACAGGGGGAGGGCAAGAGACCCAGTACTTC
>TRBD1|few|TRBV25-1|TRBJ2-7
CASSASGQGNDEQYF
TGTGCCAGCAGTGCCTCGGGACAGGGGAACGACGAGCAGTACTTC
>TRBD1|-|TRBV6-1|TRBJ2-6
CASSPWTGRKNSGANVLTF
TGTGCCAGCAGTCCGTGGACAGGGCGTAAAAACTCTGGGGCCAACGTCCTGACTTTC
>-|few|TRBV7-9|TRBJ2-3
CASSLEGVTDTQYF
TGTGCCAGCAGCTTAGAGGGGGTGACAGATACGCAGTATTTT
>TRBD1|-|TRBV29-1|TRBJ2-7
CSVVEGDRAYNEQYF
TGCAGCGTTGTTGAGGGCGACAGGGCCTACAATGAGCAGTACTTC